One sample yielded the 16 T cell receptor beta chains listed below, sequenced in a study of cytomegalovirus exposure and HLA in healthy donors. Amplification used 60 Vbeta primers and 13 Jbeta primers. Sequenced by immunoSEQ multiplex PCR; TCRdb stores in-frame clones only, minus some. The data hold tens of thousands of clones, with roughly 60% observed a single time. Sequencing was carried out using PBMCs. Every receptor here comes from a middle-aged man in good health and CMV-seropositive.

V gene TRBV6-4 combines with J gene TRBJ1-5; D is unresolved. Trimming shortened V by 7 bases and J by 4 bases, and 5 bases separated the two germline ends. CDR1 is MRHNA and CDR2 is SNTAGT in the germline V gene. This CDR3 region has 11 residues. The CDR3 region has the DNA TGTGCCAGCACCCTAAATCAGCCCCAGCATTTT. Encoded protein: CASTLNQPQHF.

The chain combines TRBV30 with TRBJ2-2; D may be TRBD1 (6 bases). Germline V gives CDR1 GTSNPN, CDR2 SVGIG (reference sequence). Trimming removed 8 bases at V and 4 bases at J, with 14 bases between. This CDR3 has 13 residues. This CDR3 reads CAGARGGTGELFF. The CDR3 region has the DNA TGTGCCGGTGCTAGAGGGGGCACCGGGGAGCTGTTTTTT.

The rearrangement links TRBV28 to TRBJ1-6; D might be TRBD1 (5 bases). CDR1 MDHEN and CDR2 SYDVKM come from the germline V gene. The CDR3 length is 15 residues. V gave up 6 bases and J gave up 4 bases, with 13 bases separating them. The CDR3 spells CASSPRDWYNSPLHF. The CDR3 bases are TGTGCCAGCAGCCCCAGGGATTGGTATAATTCACCCCTCCACTTT.

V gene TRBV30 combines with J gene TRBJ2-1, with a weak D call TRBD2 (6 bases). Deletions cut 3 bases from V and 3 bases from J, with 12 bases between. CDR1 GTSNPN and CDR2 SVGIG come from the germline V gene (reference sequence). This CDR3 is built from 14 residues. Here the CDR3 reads CAWSRGRDYNEQFF. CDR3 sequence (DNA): TGTGCCTGGAGCCGTGGGCGGGACTACAATGAGCAGTTCTTC.

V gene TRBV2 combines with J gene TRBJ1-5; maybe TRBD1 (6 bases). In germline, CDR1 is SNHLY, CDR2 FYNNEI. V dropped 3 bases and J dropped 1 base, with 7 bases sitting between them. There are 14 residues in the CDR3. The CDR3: CASSEGASNQPQHF. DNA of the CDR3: TGTGCCAGCAGTGAGGGGGCCAGCAATCAGCCCCAGCATTTT.

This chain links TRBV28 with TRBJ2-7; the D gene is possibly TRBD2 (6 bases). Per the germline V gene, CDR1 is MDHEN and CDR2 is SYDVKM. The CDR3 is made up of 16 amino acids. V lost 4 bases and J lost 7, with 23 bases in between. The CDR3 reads CASSSGLHSTTREQYF. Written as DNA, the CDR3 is TGTGCCAGCAGTTCGGGCCTACACTCGACGACTAGGGAGCAGTACTTC. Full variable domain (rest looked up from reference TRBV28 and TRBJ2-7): DVKVTQSSRYLVKRTGEKVFLECVQDMDHENMFWYRQDPGLGLRLIYFSYDVKMKEKGDIPEGYSVSREKKERFSLILESASTNQTSMYLCASSSGLHSTTREQYFGPGTRLTVT.

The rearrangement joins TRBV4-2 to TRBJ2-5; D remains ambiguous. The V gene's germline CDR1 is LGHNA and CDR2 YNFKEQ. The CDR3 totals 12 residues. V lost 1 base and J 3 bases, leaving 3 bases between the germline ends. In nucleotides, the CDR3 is TGTGCCAGCAGCCAAGTCGAAGAGACCCAGTACTTC. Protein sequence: CASSQVEETQYF.

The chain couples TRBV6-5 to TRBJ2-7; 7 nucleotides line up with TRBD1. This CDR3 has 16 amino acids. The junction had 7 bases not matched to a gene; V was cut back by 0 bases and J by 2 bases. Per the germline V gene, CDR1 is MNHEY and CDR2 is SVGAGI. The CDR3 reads CASSYSVRDSPYEQYF. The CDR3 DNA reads TGTGCCAGCAGTTACTCGGTTCGGGACAGTCCCTACGAGCAGTACTTC.

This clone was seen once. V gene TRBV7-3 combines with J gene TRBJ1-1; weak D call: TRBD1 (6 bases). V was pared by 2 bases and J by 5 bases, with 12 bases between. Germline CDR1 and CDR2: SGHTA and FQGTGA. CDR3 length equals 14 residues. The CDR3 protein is CASSLWGGKTEAFF. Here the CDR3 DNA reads TGTGCCAGCAGCTTATGGGGGGGCAAGACTGAAGCTTTCTTT. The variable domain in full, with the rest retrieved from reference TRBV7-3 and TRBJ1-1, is GAGVSQTPSNKVTEKGKYVELRCDPISGHTALYWYRQSLGQGPEFLIYFQGTGAADDSGLPNDRFFAVRPEGSVSTLKIQRTERGDSAVYLCASSLWGGKTEAFFGQGTRLTVV.

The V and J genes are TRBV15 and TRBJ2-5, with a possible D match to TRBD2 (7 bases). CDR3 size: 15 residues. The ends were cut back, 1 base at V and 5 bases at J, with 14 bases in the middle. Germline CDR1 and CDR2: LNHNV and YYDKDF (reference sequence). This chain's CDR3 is CATSRGRGAQETQYF. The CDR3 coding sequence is TGTGCCACCAGCAGAGGCCGGGGGGCGCAGGAGACCCAGTACTTC.

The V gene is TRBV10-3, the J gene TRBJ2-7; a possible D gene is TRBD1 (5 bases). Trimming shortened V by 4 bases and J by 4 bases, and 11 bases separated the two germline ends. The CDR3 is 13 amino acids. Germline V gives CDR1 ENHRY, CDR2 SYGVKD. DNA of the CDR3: TGTGCCATCAGTGGACAGAGTGAGTACGAGCAGTACTTC. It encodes CAISGQSEYEQYF.

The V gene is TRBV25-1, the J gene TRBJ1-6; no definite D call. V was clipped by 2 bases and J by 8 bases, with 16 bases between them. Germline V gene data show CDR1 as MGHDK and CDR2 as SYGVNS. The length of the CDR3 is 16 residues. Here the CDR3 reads CASSEGPRLRDSPLHF. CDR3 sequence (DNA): TGTGCCAGCAGTGAAGGGCCTCGACTGCGGGATTCACCCCTCCACTTT.

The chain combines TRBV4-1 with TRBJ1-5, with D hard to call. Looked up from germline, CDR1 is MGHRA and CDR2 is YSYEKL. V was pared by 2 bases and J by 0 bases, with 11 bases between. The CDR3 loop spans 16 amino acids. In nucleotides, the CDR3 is TGCGCCAGCAGCCAACCTACCTCCTATAGCAATCAGCCCCAGCATTTT. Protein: CASSQPTSYSNQPQHF.

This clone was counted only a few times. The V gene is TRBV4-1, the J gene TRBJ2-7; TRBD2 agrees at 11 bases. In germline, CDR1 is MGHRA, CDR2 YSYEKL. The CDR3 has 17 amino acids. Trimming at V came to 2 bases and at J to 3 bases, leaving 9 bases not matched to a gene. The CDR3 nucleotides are TGCGCCAGCAGCCAATTAGCACTAGCGGGGGCCTTCTACGAGCAGTACTTC. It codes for CASSQLALAGAFYEQYF.

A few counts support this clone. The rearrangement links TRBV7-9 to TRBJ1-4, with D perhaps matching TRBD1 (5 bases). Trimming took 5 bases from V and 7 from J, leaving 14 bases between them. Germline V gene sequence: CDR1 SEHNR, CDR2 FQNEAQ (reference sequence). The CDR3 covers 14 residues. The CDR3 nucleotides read TGTGCCAGCAGCCCCGCAGGGAGGAGTGAAAAACTGTTTTTT. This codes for CASSPAGRSEKLFF.

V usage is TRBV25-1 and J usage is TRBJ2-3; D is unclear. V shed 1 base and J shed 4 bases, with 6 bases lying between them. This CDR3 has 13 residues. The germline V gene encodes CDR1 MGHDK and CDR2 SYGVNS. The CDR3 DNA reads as TGTGCCAGCAGTGAATGGCAGTCAGATACGCAGTATTTT. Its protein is CASSEWQSDTQYF.